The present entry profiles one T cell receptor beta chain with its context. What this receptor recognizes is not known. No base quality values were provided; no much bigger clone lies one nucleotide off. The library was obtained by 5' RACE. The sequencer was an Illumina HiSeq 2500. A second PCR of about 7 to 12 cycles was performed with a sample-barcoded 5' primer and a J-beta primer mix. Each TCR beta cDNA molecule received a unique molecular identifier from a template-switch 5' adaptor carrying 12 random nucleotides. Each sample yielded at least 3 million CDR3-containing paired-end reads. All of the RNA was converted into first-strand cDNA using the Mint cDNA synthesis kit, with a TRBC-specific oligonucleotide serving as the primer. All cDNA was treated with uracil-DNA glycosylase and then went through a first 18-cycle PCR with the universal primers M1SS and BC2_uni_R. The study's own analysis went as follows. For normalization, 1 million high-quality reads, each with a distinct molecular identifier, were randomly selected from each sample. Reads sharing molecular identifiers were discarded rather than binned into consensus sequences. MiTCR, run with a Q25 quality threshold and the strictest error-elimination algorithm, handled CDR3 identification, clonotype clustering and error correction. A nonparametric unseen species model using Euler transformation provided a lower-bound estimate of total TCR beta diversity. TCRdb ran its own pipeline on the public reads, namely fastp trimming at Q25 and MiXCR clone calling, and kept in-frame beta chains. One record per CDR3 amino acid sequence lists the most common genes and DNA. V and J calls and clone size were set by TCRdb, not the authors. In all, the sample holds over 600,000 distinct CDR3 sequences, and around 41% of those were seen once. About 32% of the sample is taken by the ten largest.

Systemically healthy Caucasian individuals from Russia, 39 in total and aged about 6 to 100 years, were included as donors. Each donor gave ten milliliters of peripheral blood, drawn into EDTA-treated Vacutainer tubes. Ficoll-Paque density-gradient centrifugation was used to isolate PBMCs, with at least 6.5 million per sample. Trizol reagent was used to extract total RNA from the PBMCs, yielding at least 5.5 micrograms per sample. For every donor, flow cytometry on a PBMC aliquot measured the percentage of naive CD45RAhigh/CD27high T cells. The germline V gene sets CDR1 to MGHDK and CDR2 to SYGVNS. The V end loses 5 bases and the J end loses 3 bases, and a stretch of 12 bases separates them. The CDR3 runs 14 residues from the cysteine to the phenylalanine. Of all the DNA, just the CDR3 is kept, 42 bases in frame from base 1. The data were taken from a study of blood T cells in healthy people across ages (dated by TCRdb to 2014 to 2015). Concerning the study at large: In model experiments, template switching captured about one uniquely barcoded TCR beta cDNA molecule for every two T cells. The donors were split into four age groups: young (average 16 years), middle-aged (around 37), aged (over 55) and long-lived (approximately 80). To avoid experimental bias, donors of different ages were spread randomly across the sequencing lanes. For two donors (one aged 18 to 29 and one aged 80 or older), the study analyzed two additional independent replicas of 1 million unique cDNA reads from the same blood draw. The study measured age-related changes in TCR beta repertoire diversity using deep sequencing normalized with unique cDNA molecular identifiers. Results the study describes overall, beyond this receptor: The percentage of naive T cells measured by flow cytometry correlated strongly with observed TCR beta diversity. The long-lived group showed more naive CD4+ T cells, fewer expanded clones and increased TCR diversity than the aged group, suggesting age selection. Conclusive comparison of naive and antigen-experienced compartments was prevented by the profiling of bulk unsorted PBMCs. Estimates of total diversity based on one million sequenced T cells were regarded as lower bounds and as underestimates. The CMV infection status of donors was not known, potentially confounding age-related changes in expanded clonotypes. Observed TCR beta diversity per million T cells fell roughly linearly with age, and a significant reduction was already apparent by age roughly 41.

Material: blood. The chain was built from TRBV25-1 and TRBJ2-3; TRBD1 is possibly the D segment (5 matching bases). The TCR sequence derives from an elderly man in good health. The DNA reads TGTGCCAGCAGTATCCAGGGAAGGACAGATACGCAGTATTTT. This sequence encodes CASSIQGRTDTQYF.